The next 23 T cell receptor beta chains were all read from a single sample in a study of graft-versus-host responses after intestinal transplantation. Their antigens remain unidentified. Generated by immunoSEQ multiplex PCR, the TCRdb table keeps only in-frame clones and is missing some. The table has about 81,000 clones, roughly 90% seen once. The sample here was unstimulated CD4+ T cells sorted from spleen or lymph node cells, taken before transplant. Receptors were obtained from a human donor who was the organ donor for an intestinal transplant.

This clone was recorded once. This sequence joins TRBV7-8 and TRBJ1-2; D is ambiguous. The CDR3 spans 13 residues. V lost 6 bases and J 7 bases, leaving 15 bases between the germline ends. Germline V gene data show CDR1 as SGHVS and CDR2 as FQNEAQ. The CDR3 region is CASRSPELGGYTF. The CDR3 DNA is TGTGCCAGCAGGTCTCCCGAGCTCGGTGGCTACACCTTC. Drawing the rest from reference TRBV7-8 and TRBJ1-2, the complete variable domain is GAGVSQSPRYKVAKRGQDVALRCDPISGHVSLFWYQQALGQGPEFLTYFQNEAQLDKSGLPSDRFFAERPEGSVSTLKIQRTQQEDSAVYLCASRSPELGGYTFGSGTRLTVV.

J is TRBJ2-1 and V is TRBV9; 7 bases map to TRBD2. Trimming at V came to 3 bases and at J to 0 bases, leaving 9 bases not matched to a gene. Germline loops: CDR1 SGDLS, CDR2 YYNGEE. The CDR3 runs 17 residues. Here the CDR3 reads CASSAPPSGGSYNEQFF. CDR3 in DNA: TGTGCCAGCAGCGCCCCTCCTAGCGGAGGCTCCTACAATGAGCAGTTCTTC.

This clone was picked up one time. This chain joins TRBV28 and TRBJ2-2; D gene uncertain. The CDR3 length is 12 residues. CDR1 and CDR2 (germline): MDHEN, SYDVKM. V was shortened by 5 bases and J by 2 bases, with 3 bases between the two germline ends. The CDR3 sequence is CASSINTGELFF. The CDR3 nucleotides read TGTGCCAGCAGTATAAACACCGGGGAGCTGTTTTTT.

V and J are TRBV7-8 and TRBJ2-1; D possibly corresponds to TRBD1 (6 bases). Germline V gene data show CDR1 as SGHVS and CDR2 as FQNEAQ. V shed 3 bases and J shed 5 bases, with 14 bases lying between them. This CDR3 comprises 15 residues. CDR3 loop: CASSFRGVRNNEQFF. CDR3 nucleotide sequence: TGTGCCAGCAGCTTCAGGGGAGTTAGGAACAATGAGCAGTTCTTC.

The CDR3 coding sequence is TGTGCCAGCAGTAAGCGGGGACTAGCGGGGCCCTACGAGCAGTACTTC. This encodes CASSKRGLAGPYEQYF. V gene TRBV7-3 combines with J gene TRBJ2-7; TRBD2 agrees at 13 bases. V lost 6 bases and J lost 2; bases outside the gene matches: 7. This CDR3 is 16 amino acids long. The V gene's germline CDR1 is SGHTA and CDR2 FQGTGA.

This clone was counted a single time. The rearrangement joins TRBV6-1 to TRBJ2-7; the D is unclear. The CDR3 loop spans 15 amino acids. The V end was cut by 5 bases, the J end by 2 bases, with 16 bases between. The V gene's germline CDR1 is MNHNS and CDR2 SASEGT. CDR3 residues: CASSPHLPAAYEQYF. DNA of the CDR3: TGTGCCAGCAGTCCGCATCTACCCGCGGCCTACGAGCAGTACTTC.

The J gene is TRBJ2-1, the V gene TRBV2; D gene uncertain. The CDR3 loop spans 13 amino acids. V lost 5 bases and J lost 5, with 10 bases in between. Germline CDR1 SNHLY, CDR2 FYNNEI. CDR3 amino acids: CASSNSLDNEQFF. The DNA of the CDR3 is TGTGCCAGCAGTAACTCCCTAGACAATGAGCAGTTCTTC.

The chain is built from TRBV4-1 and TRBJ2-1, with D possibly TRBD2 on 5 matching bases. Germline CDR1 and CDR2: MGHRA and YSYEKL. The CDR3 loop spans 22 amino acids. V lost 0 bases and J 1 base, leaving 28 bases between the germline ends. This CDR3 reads CASSQDPTYGLRAYISYNEQFF. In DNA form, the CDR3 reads TGCGCCAGCAGCCAAGATCCAACATACGGACTTCGCGCTTACATTTCCTACAATGAGCAGTTCTTC.

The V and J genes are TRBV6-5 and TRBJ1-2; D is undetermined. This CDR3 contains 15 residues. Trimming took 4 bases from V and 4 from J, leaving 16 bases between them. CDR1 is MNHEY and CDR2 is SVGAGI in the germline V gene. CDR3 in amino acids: CASSSASSFFYGYTF. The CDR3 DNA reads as TGTGCCAGCAGTTCTGCGTCTTCCTTTTTCTATGGCTACACCTTC.

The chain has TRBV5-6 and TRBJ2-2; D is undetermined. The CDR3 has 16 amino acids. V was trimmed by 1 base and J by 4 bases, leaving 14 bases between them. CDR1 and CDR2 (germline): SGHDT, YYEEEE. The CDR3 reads CASSLYLTEFTGELFF. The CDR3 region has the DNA TGTGCCAGCAGCTTGTATCTCACAGAATTCACCGGGGAGCTGTTTTTT.

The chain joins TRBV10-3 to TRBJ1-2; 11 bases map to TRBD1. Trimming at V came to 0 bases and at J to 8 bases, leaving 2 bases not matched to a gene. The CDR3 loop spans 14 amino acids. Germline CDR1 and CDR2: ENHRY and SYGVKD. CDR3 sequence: CAISESDRGRGYTF. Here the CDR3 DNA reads TGTGCCATCAGTGAGTCGGACAGGGGGCGCGGCTACACCTTC.

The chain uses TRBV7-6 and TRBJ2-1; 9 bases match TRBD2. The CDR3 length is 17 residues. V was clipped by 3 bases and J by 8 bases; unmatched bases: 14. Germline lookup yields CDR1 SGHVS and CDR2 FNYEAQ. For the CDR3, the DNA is TGTGCCAGCAGCTTTTTAACCAGCGGGGGGCCCATCCATGAGCAGTTCTTC. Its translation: CASSFLTSGGPIHEQFF.

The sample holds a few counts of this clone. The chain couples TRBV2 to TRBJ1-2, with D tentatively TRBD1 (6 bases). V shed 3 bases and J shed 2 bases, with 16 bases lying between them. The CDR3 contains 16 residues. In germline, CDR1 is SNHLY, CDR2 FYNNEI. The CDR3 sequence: CASSEPVGQINYGYTF. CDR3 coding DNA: TGTGCCAGCAGTGAGCCTGTGGGACAAATCAACTATGGCTACACCTTC.

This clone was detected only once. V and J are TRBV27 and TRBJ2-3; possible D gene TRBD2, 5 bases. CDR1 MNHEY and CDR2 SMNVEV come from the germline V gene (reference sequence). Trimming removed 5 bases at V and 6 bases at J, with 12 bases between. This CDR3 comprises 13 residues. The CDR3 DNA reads TGTGCCAGCAGTATGAGGGAGACCGATACGCAGTATTTT. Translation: CASSMRETDTQYF.

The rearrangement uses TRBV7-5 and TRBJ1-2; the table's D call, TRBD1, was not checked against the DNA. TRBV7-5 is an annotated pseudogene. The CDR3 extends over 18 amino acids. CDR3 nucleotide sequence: TGTGCCAGAAGCACAGGACCTATGAGGACCTATGCTAACTATGGCTACACCTTC. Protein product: CARSTGPMRTYANYGYTF.

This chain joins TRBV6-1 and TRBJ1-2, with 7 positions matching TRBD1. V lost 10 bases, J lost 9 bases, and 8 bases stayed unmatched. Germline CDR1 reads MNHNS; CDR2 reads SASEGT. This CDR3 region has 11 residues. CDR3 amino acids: CATGTVVRYTF. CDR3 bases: TGTGCCACCGGGACAGTCGTACGCTACACCTTC.

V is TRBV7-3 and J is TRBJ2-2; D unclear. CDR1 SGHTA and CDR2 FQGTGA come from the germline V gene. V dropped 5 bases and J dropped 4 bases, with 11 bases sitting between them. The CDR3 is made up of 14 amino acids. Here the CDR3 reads CASSQWRPTGELFF. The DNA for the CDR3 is TGTGCCAGCAGCCAGTGGCGGCCCACCGGGGAGCTGTTTTTT.

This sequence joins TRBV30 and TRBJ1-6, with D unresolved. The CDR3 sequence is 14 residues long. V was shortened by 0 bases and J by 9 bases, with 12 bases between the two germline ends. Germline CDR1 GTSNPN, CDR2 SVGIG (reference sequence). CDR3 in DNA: TGTGCCTGGAGTGTATGGCATGAGGGTTCACCCCTCCACTTT. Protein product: CAWSVWHEGSPLHF.

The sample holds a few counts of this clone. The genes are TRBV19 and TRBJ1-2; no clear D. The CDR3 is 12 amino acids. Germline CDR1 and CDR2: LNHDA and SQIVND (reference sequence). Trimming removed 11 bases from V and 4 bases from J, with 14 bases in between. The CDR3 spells CAAGTAVYGYTF. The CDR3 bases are TGTGCCGCCGGAACAGCGGTCTATGGCTACACCTTC.

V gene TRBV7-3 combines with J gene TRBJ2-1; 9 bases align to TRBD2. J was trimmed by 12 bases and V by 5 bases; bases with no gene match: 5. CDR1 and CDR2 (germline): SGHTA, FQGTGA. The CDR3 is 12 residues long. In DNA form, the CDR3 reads TGTGCCAGCAGCCTTAGCGGGGGTGGGCAGTTCTTC. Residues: CASSLSGGGQFF.

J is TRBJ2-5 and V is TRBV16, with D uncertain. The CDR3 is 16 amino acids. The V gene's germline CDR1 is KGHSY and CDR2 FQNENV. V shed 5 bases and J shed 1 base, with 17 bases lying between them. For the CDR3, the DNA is TGTGCCAGCAGCGGGTCGCGGTCTAAGAGCCAAGAGACCCAGTACTTC. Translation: CASSGSRSKSQETQYF.

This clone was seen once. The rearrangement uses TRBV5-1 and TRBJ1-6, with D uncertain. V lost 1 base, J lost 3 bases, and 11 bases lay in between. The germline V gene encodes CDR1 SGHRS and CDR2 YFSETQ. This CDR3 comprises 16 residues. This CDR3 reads CASSLLYGDYNSPLHF. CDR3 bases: TGCGCCAGCAGCTTGTTGTACGGAGACTATAATTCACCCCTCCACTTT.

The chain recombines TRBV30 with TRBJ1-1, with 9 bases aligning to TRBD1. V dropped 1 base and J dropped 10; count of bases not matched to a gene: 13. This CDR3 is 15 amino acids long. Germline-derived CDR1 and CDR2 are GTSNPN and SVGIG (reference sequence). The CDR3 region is CAWSAPGQGVYVAFF. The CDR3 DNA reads TGTGCCTGGAGTGCACCGGGACAGGGTGTCTATGTAGCTTTCTTT. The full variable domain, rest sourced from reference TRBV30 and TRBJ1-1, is SQTIHQWPATLVQPVGSPLSLECTVEGTSNPNLYWYRQAAGRGLQLLFYSVGIGQISSEVPQNLSASRPQDRQFILSSKKLLLSDSGFYLCAWSAPGQGVYVAFFGQGTRLTVV.